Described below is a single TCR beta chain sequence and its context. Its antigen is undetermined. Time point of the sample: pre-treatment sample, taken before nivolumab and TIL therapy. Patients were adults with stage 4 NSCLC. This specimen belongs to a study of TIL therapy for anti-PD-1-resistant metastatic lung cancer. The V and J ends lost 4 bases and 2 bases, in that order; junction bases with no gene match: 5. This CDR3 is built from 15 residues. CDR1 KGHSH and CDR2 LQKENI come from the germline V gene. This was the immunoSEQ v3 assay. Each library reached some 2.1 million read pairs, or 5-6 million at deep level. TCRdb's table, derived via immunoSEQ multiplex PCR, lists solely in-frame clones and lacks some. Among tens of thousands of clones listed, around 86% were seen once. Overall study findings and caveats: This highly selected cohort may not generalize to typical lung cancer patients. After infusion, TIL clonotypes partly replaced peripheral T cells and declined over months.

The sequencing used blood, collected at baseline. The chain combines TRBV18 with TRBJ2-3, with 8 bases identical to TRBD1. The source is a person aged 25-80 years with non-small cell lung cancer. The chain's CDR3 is CASSQNRGSTDTQYF. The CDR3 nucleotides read TGTGCCAGCTCACAAAACAGGGGGTCCACAGATACGCAGTATTTT.